This is a list of T cell receptor beta chains from one sample in a study of T cells after yellow fever vaccination. Using its own MiXCR run on the 5' RACE reads, TCRdb lists one record per CDR3 protein. Counted here are some 350,000 distinct CDR3 sequences, 3.5% to 4.5% occurring once; the ten biggest clones make up roughly 24%. Sequencing used PBMCs, obtained 5 days after the yellow fever booster vaccination. The source is a man between 18 and 29 years old who received the YFV17D yellow fever vaccine. The CDR3 runs from the conserved cysteine through the conserved F or W. The D gene is left open where the match is weak. Clone sizes are given selectively: once, few, many, or a class where the clone is expanded.

TRBJ2-5 TRBV6-2/TRBV6-3 few NA TGTGCCAGCAGTCCACGGAGGAGTGGGGAGACCCAGTACTTC CASSPRRSGETQYF
TRBJ2-3 TRBV4-2 many NA TGTGCCAGCAGCCCTAGGACCGGCACAGATACGCAGTATTTT CASSPRTGTDTQYF
TRBJ2-5 TRBV2 many TRBD2 TGTGCCAGCGGGAGGGACGGGGAGACCCAGTACTTC CASGRDGETQYF
TRBJ2-2 TRBV15 many NA TGTGCCACCCTGGGCGCCGGGGAGCTGTTTTTT CATLGAGELFF
TRBJ1-5 TRBV11-2 many NA TGTGCCAGCAGCGGCGTAGGTCAGCCCCAGCATTTT CASSGVGQPQHF
TRBJ2-3 TRBV20-1 many TRBD2 TGCAGTGCCACGGGACTAGCGGGGTGGTCAGATACGCAGTATTTT CSATGLAGWSDTQYF
TRBJ2-7 TRBV10-3 NA NA TGTGCCAGCGCGTGGGTCGACAAGGGATACGAGCAGTACTTC CASAWVDKGYEQYF
TRBJ1-1 TRBV20-1 many NA TGCAGTGCTAGAGATCCAGGGGCGGAGAAAGCTTTCTTT CSARDPGAEKAFF
TRBJ2-7 TRBV10-3 NA TRBD1 TGTGCCATCAGTACAGGGGGCGAACAGTACTTC CAISTGGEQYF
TRBJ2-4 TRBV5-5 many TRBD1 TGTGCCAGCAGCCGACGACAGGGTCCGAACATTCAGTACTTC CASSRRQGPNIQYF
TRBJ2-2 TRBV18 NA NA TGTGCCAGCTCACCACGGGACACTGCGAACACCGGGGAGCTGTTTTTT CASSPRDTANTGELFF
TRBJ1-5 TRBV7-9 many TRBD1 TGTGCCAGCAGCCAGACAGGGGGGAATCAGCCCCAGCATTTT CASSQTGGNQPQHF
TRBJ2-3 TRBV7-3 few NA TGTGCCAGCAGCCCCTCCTACCTTAGCACAGATACGCAGTATTTT CASSPSYLSTDTQYF
TRBJ1-1 TRBV7-9 NA NA TGTGCCAGCAGCCTACGTTCAGGGGAGGCGTGGACTGAAGCTTTCTTT CASSLRSGEAWTEAFF
TRBJ2-7 TRBV3-1 NA NA TGTGCCAGCAGCCTCGGGCCTGGGGAGCAGTACTTC CASSLGPGEQYF
TRBJ1-6 TRBV6-6 few NA TGTGCCAGCAGTTACGGTCTCGTACCCCTCCACTTT CASSYGLVPLHF
TRBJ1-1 TRBV7-6 many NA TGTGCCAGCAGCTCAAACAGGTTTGAAGCTTTCTTT CASSSNRFEAFF
TRBJ2-3 TRBV28 few NA TGTGCCAGCAGTTCTTTGGTGGATACGCAGTATTTT CASSSLVDTQYF
TRBJ2-1 TRBV20-1 NA TRBD2 TGCAGTGCTAGAGACGACATGGCACCCACTAGCGGGTTAAGCTATGAGCAGTTCTTC CSARDDMAPTSGLSYEQFF
TRBJ2-3 TRBV5-1 many NA TGCGCCAGCAGCTTGGCCGGGCGGGACACAGATACGCAGTATTTT CASSLAGRDTDTQYF
TRBJ1-2 TRBV20-1 NA NA TGCAGTGCTCGGAGCCTAACGGTTAGGAGCTACACCTTC CSARSLTVRSYTF
TRBJ2-7 TRBV5-6 many TRBD2 TGTGCCAGCAGCCCGGGGGGAGACGAGCAGTACTTC CASSPGGDEQYF
TRBJ1-4 TRBV7-9 many TRBD1 TGTGCCAGCAGGACCGGGACAGGGGTCGAAAAACTGTTTTTT CASRTGTGVEKLFF
TRBJ1-1 TRBV7-2 NA NA TGTGCCAGCAGCTTCCCCAAAGGGGAGGATAACACTGAAGCTTTCTTT CASSFPKGEDNTEAFF
TRBJ2-7 TRBV29-1 many TRBD1 TGCAGCGGATCCGGGACAGGGTCCTACGAGCAGTACTTC CSGSGTGSYEQYF
TRBJ1-2 TRBV4-3 few NA TGCGCCAGCAGCCAAGAGGGCGGCCGTGCATTACCCAGCTATGGCTACACCTTC CASSQEGGRALPSYGYTF
TRBJ2-2 TRBV5-6 NA TRBD1 TGTGCCAGCAGCTTGGACAGGGGGGACACCGGGGAGCTGTTTTTT CASSLDRGDTGELFF
TRBJ1-4 TRBV20-1 NA NA TGCAGTGCTAGCGCGACTCCTCTTGGGGCAACTAATGAAAAACTGTTTTTT CSASATPLGATNEKLFF
TRBJ1-2 TRBV20-1 NA NA TGCAGTGCTAGAGATGAAAGGACGGACTACTATGGCTACACCTTC CSARDERTDYYGYTF
TRBJ2-5 TRBV4-2 few TRBD2 TGTGCCAGCAGCCAGGCCCCGGGACTAGCGGGGGACGGGGAGACCCAGTACTTC CASSQAPGLAGDGETQYF
TRBJ2-2 TRBV6-2/TRBV6-3 many NA TGTGCCAGCAGTTATGGTGTTGTCGGGGAGCTGTTTTTT CASSYGVVGELFF
TRBJ2-3 TRBV15 NA NA TGTGCCACCAGCAGAGATGCCGGGGCAGGGAGGAATACGCAGTATTTT CATSRDAGAGRNTQYF
TRBJ2-5 TRBV27 NA NA TGTGCCAGCAGTTCCCCCAGTCAAGAGACCCAGTACTTC CASSSPSQETQYF
TRBJ1-4 TRBV6-2/TRBV6-3 many NA TGTGCCAGCAGTTCGGACGGGAGAACGGCAACTAATGAAAAACTGTTTTTT CASSSDGRTATNEKLFF
TRBJ2-3 TRBV12-3/TRBV12-4 many TRBD1 TGTGCCAGCAGTCCGGGACAGGCAACGTATTTT CASSPGQATYF
TRBJ2-4 TRBV7-2 many NA TGTGCCAGCAGCTTAGGTCGGGGGGCCCAGGCCAAAAACATTCAGTACTTC CASSLGRGAQAKNIQYF
TRBJ1-6 TRBV4-3 few NA TGCGCCAGCAGCCAAGTCGGCTCGGTGTATTCACCCCTCCACTTT CASSQVGSVYSPLHF
TRBJ2-3 TRBV19 few NA TGTGCCAGTAGTATAGCCCAGTCCACAGATACGCAGTATTTT CASSIAQSTDTQYF
TRBJ2-6 TRBV7-9 few NA TGTGCCAGCAGCTTACGGCCCAGTGGGGGTTCTCGCTCTGGGGCCAACGTCCTGACTTTC CASSLRPSGGSRSGANVLTF
TRBJ1-1 TRBV5-1 many NA TGCGCCAGCAGCTTGGTTGGGGAGAACACTGAAGCTTTCTTT CASSLVGENTEAFF
TRBJ1-3 TRBV6-5 few NA TGTGCCAGCGTACATGGAAACACCATATATTTT CASVHGNTIYF
TRBJ1-5 TRBV12-3/TRBV12-4 few NA TGTGCCAGCAGTTTCAGGGGTTGGGGCAATCAGCCCCAGCATTTT CASSFRGWGNQPQHF
TRBJ2-5 TRBV12-3/TRBV12-4 few NA TGTGCCAGCAGTCCTGGGCTTATCGAGACCCAGTACTTC CASSPGLIETQYF
TRBJ1-3 TRBV5-1 NA NA TGCGCCAGCACCGGGATGCGTGGAAACACCATATATTTT CASTGMRGNTIYF
TRBJ2-3 TRBV3-1 few NA TGTGCCAGCAGCCAAGGGGCAGGGGAAGCGGATACGCAGTATTTT CASSQGAGEADTQYF
TRBJ2-3 TRBV19 many NA TGTGCCAGTAGTATAGGGGGGGCAGATACGCAGTATTTT CASSIGGADTQYF
TRBJ2-3 TRBV12-3/TRBV12-4 NA TRBD1 TGTGCCAGCAGACCTCGGACAGGTAGCACAGATACGCAGTATTTT CASRPRTGSTDTQYF
TRBJ1-2 TRBV5-1 many TRBD1 TGCGCCAGCAGCTTGGGGACAGGGAATAATGGCTACACCTTC CASSLGTGNNGYTF